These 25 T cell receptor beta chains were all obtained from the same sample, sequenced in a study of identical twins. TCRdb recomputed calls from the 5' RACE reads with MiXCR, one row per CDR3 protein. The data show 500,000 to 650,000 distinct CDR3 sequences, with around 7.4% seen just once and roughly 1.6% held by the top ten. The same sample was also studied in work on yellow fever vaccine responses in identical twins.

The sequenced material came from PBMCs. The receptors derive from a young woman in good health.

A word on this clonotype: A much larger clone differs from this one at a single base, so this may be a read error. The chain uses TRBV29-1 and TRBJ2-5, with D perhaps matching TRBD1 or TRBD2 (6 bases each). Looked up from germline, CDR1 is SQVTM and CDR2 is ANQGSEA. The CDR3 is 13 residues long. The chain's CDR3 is CSVGFWRGETQCF. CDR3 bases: TGCAGCGTTGGTTTCTGGAGGGGGGAGACCCAGTGCTTC.

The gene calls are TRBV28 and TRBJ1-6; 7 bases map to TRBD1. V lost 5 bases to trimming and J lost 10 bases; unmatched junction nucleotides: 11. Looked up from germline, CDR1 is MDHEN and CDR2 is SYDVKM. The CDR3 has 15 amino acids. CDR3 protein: CASSPRDSLSSPLHF. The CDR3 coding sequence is TGTGCCAGCAGTCCGAGGGACAGCCTCAGCTCACCCCTCCACTTT.

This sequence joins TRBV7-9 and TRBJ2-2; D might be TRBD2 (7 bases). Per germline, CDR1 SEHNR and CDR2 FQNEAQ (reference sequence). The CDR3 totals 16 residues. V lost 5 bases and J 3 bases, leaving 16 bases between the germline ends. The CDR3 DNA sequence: TGTGCCAGCAGCCCCGGGGCCGGGGGGCACACCGGGGAGCTGTTTTTT. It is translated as CASSPGAGGHTGELFF.

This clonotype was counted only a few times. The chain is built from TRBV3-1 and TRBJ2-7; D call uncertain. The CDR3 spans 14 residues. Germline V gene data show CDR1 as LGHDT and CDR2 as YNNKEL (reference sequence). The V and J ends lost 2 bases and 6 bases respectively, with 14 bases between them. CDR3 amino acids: CASSQSDLSGEQYV. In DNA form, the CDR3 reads TGTGCCAGCAGCCAATCGGACCTATCGGGCGAGCAGTACGTC.

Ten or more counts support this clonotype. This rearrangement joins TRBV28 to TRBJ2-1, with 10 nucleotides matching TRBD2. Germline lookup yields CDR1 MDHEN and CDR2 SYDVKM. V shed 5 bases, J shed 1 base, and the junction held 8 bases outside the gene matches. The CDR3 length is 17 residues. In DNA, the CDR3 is TGTGCCAGCAGTACGAGACTAGCGGGCCCTTCCTACAATGAGCAGTTCTTC. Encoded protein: CASSTRLAGPSYNEQFF.

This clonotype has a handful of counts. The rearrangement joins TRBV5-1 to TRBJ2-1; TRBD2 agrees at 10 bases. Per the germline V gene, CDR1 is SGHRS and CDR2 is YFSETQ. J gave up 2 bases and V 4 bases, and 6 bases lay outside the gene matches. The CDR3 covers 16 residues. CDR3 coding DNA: TGCGCCAGCAGCAGCTTGAGCGGGAGGGCCTACAATGAGCAGTTCTTC. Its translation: CASSSLSGRAYNEQFF.

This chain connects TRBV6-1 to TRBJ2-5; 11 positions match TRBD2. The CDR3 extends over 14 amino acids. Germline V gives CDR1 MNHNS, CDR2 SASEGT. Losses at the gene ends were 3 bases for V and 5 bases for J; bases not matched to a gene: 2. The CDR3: CASSDSGGVETQYF. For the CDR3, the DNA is TGTGCCAGCAGTGATAGCGGGGGGGTGGAGACCCAGTACTTC.

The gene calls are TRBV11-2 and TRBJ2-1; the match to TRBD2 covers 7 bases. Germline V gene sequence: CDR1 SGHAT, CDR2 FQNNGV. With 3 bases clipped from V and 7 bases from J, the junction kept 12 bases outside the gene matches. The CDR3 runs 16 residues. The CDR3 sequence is CASSFSNLGGLNEQFF. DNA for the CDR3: TGTGCCAGCAGCTTTTCCAACCTGGGAGGGCTTAATGAGCAGTTCTTC.

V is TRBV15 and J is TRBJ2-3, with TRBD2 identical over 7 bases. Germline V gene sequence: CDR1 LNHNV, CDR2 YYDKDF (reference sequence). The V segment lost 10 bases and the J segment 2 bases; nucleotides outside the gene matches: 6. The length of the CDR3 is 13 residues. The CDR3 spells CAMGREVTDTQYF. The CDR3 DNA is TGTGCCATGGGTCGGGAGGTCACAGATACGCAGTATTTT.

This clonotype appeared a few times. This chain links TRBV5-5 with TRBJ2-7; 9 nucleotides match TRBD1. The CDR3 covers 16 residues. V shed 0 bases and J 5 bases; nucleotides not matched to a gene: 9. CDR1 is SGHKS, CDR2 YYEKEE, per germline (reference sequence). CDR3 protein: CASSLGWPGQGHEQYF. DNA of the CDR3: TGTGCCAGCAGCTTGGGGTGGCCGGGACAGGGACACGAGCAGTACTTC.

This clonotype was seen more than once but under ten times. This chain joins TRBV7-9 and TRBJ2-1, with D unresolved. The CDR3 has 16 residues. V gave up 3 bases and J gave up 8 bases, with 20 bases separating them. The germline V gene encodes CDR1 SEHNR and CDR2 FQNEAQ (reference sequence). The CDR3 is CASSFGQLGGIDEQFF. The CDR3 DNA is TGTGCCAGCAGCTTCGGCCAACTGGGTGGTATCGATGAGCAGTTCTTC.

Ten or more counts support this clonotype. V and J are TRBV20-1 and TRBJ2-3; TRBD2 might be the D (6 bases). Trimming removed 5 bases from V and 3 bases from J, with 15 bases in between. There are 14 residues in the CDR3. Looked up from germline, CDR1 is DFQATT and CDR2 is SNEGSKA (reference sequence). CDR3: CSAGAGSGTDTQYF. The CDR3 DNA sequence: TGCAGTGCTGGGGCCGGGAGCGGGACAGATACGCAGTATTTT.

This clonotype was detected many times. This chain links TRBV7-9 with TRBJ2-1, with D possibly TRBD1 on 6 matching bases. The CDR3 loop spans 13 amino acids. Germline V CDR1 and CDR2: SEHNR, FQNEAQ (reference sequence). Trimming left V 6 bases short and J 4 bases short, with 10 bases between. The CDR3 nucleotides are TGTGCCAGCAGAGGGGGTGCTTACAATGAGCAGTTCTTC. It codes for CASRGGAYNEQFF.

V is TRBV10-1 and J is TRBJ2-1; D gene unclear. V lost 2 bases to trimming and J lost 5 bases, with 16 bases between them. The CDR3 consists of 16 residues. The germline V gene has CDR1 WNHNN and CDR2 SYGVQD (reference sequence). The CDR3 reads CASSESPPAAHNEQFF. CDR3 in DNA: TGCGCCAGCAGTGAGAGTCCCCCCGCAGCACACAATGAGCAGTTCTTC.

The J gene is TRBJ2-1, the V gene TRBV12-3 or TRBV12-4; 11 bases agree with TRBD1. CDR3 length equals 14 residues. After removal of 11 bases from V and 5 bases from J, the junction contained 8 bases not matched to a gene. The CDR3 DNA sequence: TGTGCCTCGCATAGGACAGGGGGCCACAATGAGCAGTTCTTC. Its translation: CASHRTGGHNEQFF.

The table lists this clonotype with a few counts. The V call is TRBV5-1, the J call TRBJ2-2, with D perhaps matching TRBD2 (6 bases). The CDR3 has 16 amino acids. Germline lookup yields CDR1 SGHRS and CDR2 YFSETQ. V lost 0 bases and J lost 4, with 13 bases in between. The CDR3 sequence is CASSLAAGRATGELFF. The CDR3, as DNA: TGCGCCAGCAGCTTGGCCGCGGGACGGGCCACCGGGGAGCTGTTTTTT.

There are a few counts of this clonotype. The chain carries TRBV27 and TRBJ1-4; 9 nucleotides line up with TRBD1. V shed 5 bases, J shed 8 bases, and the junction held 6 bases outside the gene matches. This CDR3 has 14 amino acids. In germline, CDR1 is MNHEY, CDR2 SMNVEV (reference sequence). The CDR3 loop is CASSRRTGVEKLFF. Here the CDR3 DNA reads TGTGCCAGCAGTAGAAGGACAGGGGTCGAAAAACTGTTTTTT.

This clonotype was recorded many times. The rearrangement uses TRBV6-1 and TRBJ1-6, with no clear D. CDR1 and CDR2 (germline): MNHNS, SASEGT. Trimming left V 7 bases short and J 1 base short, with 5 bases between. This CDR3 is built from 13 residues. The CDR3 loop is CASTESYNSPLHF. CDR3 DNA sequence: TGTGCCAGCACCGAATCCTATAATTCACCCCTCCACTTT.

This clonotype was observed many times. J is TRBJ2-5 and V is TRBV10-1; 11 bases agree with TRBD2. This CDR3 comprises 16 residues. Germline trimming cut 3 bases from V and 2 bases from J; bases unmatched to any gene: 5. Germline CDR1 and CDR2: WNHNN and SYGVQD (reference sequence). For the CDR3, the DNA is TGCGCCAGCAGTGAAACGATAGCGGGGGGGCAAGAGACCCAGTACTTC. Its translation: CASSETIAGGQETQYF.

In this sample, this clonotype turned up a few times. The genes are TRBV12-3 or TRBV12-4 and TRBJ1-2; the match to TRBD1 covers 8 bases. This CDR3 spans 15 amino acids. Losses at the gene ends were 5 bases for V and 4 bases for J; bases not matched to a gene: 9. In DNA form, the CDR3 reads TGTGCCAGCAGTCCAGCGGACAGGGAGGGCTATGGCTACACCTTC. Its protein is CASSPADREGYGYTF.

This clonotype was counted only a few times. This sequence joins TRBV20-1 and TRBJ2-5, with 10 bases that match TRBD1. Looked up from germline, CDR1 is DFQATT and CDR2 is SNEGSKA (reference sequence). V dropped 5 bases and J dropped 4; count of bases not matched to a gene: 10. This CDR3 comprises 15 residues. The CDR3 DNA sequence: TGCAGTGCTCCGGGACAGGGGACGGTGGGAGAGACCCAGTACTTC. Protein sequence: CSAPGQGTVGETQYF.

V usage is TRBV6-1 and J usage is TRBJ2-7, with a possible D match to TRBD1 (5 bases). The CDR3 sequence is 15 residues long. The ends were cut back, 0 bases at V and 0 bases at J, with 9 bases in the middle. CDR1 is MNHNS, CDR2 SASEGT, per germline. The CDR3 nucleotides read TGTGCCAGCAGTGAAGCGTGGGGCAGCTCCTACGAGCAGTACGTC. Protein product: CASSEAWGSSYEQYV.

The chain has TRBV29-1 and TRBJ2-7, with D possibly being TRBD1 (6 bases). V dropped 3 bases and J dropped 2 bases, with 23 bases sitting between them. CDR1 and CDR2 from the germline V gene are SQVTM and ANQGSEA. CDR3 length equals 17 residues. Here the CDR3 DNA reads TGCAGCGTTGAGTGTGCGCCGGGACACCTATCCACCTACGAGCAGTACGTC. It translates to CSVECAPGHLSTYEQYV.

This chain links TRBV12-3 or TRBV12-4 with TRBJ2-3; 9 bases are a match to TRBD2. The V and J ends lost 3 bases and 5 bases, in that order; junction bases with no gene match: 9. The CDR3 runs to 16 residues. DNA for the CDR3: TGTGCCAGCAGTTTCGCTAGCGGGATACCCGGAGATACGCAGTATTTT. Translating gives CASSFASGIPGDTQYF.

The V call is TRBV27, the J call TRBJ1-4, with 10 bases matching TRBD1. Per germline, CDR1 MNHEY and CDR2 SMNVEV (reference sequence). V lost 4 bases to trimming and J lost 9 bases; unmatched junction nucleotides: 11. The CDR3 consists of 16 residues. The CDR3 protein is CASSYGIGTGEKKLFF. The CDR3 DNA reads TGTGCCAGCAGTTATGGGATCGGGACAGGGGAGAAAAAACTGTTTTTT.